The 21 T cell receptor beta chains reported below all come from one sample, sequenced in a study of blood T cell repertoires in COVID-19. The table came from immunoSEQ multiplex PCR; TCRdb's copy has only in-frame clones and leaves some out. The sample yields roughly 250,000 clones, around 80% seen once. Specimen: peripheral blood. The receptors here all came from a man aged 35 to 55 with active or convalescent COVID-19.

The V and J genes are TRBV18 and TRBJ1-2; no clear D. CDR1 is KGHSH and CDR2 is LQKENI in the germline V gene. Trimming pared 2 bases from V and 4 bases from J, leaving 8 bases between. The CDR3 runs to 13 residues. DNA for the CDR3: TGTGCCAGCTCACCAATCGGGATCTATGGCTACACCTTC. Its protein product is CASSPIGIYGYTF.

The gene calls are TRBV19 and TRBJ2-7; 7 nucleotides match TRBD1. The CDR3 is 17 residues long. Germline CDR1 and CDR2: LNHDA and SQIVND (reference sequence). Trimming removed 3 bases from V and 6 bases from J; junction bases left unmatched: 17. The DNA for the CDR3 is TGTGCCAGTAGTATTACTTCGGACAGGAATTACCTTGCCGAGCAGTACTTC. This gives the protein CASSITSDRNYLAEQYF.

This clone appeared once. CDR3 region: CASVNVRLANYGYTF. The DNA of the CDR3 is TGTGCCAGCGTTAATGTGCGATTAGCTAACTATGGCTACACCTTC. The rearrangement links TRBV2 to TRBJ1-2, with no clear D. With 8 bases removed from V and 0 bases from J, the gap between germline ends came to 16 bases. This CDR3 comprises 15 residues. From germline, CDR1 is SNHLY and CDR2 FYNNEI.

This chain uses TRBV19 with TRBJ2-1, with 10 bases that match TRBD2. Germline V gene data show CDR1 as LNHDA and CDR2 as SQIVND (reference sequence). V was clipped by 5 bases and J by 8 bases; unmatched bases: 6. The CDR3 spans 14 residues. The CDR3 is CASSGGLAVHEQFF. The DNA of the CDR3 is TGTGCCAGTAGTGGCGGACTAGCGGTACATGAGCAGTTCTTC.

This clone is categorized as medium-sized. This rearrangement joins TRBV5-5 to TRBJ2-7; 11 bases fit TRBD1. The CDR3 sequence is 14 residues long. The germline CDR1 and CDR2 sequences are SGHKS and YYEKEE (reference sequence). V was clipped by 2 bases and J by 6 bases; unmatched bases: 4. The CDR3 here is CASSFPGTGGEQYF. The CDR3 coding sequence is TGTGCCAGCAGCTTTCCCGGGACAGGGGGCGAGCAGTACTTC. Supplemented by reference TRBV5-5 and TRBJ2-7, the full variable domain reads DAGVTQSPTHLIKTRGQQVTLRCSPISGHKSVSWYQQVLGQGPQFIFQYYEKEERGRGNFPDRFSARQFPNYSSELNVNALLLGDSALYLCASSFPGTGGEQYFGPGTRLTVT.

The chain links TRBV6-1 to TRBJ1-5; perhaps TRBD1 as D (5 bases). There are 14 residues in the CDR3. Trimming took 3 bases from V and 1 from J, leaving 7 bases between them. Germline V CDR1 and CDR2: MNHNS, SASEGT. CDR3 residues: CASSEGQSNQPQHF. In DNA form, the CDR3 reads TGTGCCAGCAGTGAGGGGCAAAGCAATCAGCCCCAGCATTTT.

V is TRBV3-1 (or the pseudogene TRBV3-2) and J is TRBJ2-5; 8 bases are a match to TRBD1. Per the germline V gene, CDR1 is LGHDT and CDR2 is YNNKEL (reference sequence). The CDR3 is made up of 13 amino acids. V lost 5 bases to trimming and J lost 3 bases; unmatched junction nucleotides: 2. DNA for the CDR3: TGTGCCAGCAGCGGACAGGGTAAAGAGACCCAGTACTTC. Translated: CASSGQGKETQYF.

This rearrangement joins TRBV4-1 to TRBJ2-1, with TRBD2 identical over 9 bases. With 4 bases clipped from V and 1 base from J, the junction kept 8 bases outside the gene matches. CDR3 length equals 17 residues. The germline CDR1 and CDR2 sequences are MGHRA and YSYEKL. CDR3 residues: CASSPSDSGGSYNEQFF. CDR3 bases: TGCGCCAGCAGCCCAAGTGATAGCGGGGGATCCTACAATGAGCAGTTCTTC.

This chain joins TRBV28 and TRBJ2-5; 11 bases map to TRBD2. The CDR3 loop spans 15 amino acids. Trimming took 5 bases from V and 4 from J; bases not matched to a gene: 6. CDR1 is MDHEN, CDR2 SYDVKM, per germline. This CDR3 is CASSPVSGRGETQYF. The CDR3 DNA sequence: TGTGCCAGCAGTCCAGTTAGCGGGAGGGGAGAGACCCAGTACTTC.

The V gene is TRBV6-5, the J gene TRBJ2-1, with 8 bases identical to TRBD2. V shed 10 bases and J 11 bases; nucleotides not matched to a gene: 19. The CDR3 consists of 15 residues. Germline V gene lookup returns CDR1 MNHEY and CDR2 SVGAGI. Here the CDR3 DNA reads TGTGCCACCACCGCATCTGGGACTAGTCGGGGGCAGCAGTTCTTC. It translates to CATTASGTSRGQQFF.

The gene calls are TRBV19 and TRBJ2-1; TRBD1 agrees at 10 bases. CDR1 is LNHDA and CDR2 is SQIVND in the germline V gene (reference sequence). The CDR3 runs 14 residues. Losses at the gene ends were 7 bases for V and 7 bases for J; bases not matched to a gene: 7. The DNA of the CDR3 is TGTGCCAGTATTGGGACAGGGGATAAGAATGAGCAGTTCTTC. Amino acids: CASIGTGDKNEQFF.

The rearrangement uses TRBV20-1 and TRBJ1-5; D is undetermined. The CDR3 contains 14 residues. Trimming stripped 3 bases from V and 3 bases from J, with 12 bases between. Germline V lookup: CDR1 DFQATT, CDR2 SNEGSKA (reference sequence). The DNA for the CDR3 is TGCAGTGCTAGTAGCGGACCCTTCAATCAGCCCCAGCATTTT. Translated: CSASSGPFNQPQHF.

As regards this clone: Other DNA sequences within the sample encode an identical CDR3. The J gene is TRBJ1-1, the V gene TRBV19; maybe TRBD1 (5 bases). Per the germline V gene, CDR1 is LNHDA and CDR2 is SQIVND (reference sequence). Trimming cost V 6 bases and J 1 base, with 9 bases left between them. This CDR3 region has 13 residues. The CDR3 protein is CASSLTGNTEAFF. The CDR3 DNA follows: TGTGCCAGTAGCCTTACAGGGAACACTGAAGCTTTCTTT.

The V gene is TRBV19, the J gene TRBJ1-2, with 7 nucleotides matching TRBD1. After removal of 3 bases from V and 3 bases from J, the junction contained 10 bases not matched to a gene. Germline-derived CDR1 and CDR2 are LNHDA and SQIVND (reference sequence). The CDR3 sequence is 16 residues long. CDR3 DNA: TGTGCCAGTAGTATCCGCCCTCAAACAGGGGACTATGGCTACACCTTC. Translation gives CASSIRPQTGDYGYTF.

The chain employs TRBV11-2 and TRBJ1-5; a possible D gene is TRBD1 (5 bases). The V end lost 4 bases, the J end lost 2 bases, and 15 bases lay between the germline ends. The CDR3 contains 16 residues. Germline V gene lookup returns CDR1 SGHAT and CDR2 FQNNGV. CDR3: CASSSGHSGGNQPQHF. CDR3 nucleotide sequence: TGTGCCAGCAGCTCCGGACATTCTGGAGGCAATCAGCCCCAGCATTTT.

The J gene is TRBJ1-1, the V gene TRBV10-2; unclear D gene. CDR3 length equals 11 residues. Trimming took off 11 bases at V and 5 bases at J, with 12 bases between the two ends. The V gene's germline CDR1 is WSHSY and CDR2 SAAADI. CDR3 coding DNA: TGCGCCGGCGGGGAAGGGACTGAAGCTTTCTTT. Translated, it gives CAGGEGTEAFF.

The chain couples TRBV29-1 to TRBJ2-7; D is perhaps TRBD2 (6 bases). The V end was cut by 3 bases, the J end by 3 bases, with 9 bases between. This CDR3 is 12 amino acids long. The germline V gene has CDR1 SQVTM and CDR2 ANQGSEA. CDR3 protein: CSVDGGNYEQYF. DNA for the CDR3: TGCAGCGTTGATGGGGGGAACTACGAGCAGTACTTC.

This CDR3 reads CASRARGYQETQYF. The CDR3 coding sequence is TGTGCCAGCAGGGCACGAGGGTACCAAGAGACCCAGTACTTC. The chain has TRBV7-2 and TRBJ2-5; maybe TRBD2 (5 bases). V was clipped by 6 bases and J by 0 bases, with 11 bases between them. The CDR3 is made up of 14 amino acids. Germline V gene sequence: CDR1 SGHTA, CDR2 FQGNSA.

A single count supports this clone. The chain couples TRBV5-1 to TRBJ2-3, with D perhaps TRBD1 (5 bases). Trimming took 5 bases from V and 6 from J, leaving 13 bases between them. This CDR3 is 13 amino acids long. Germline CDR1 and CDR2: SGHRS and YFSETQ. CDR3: CASRDKRFDTQYF. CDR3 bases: TGCGCCAGCAGGGACAAGAGGTTTGATACGCAGTATTTT.

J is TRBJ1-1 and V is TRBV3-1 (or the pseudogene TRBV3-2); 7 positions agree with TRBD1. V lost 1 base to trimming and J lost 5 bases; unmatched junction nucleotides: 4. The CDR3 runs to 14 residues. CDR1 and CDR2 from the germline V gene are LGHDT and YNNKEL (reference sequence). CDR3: CASSQGQGRTEAFF. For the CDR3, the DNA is TGTGCCAGCAGCCAAGGACAGGGAAGGACTGAAGCTTTCTTT.

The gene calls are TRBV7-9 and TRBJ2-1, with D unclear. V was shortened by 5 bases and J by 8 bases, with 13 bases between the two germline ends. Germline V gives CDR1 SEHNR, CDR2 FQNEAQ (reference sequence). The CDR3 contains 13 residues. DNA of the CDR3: TGTGCCAGCAGCCGAATAGGCCAGGATGAGCAGTTCTTC. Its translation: CASSRIGQDEQFF.